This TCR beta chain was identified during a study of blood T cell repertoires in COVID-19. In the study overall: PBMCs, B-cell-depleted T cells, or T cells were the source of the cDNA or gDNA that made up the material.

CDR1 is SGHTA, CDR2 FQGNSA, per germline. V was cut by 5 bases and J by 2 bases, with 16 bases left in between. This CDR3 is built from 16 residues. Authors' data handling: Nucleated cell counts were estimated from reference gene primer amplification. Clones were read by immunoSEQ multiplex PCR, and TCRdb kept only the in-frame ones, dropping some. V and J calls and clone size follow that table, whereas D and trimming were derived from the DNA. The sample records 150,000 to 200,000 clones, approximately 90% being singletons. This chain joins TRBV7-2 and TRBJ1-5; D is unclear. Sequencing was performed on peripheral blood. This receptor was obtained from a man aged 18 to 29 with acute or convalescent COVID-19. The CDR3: CASSPIGVSGNQPQHF. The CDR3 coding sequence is TGTGCCAGCAGCCCAATCGGGGTTTCGGGCAATCAGCCCCAGCATTTT.